The clone carrying this T cell receptor beta chain was seen a few times. This CDR3 comprises 15 residues. Per the germline V gene, CDR1 is SGDLS and CDR2 is YYNGEE. V was pared by 2 bases and J by 5 bases, with 8 bases of the junction left unmatched. One entry per CDR3 protein results from TCRdb running MiXCR on the RT-PCR reads. The sample holds about 680,000 distinct CDR3 sequences; over 12% are singletons and the top ten take around 3.3%. The sequenced sample consisted of memory CD4+ T cells from blood. This rearrangement joins TRBV9 to TRBJ2-7; 9 bases are a match to TRBD1. The receptor's source is a female donor in good health, serving as a healthy control. This chain's CDR3 is CASSVRGQGTHEQYF. The CDR3 nucleotides read TGTGCCAGCAGCGTGCGGGGACAGGGAACCCACGAGCAGTACTTC.